This T cell receptor beta chain was recovered during a study of CD8+CD57+ T cells in acquired aplastic anemia. TCR beta VDJ and CDR3 profiles were obtained from a genomic DNA template. One entry per CDR3 protein results from TCRdb running MiXCR on the reads. The sample lists hundreds of thousands of distinct CDR3 sequences; around 30% were seen once. This clonotype was seen once. The CDR3 carries no conserved terminal phenylalanine or tryptophan, so it likely arises from a read error. This CDR3 contains 15 residues. Trimming pared 2 bases from V and 3 bases from J, leaving 13 bases between. Sequenced patients had shown CD8+CD57+ cell expansion by flow cytometry. Patients had not yet gotten any therapy when their blood was taken for sampling.

Sequencing used sorted CD4+, CD8+, or CD8+CD57+ T cells (not recorded which) from PBMCs. The source is a human donor with aplastic anemia. V is TRBV12-3 or TRBV12-4 and J is TRBJ1-1; D ambiguous. The CDR3 nucleotides are TGTGCCAGCAGTTTAAGTCACCGGGCCCACACTGAAGCTTTCCTT. It codes for CASSLSHRAHTEAFL.